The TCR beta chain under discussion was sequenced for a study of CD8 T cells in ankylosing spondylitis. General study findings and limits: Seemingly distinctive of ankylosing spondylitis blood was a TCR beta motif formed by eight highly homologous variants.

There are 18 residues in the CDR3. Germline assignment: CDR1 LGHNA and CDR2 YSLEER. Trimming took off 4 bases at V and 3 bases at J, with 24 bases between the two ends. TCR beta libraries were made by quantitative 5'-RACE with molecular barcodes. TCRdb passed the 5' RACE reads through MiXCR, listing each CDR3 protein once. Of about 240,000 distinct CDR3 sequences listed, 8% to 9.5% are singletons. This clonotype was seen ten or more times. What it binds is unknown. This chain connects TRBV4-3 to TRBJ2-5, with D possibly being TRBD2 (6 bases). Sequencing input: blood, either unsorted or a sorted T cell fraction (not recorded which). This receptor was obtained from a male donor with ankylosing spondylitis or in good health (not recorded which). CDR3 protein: CASSRGLLGTGIEETQYF. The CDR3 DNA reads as TGCGCCAGCAGCCGAGGCCTACTCGGGACTGGCATAGAAGAGACCCAGTACTTC.